This record covers a single T cell receptor (beta chain). Its binding antigen is unknown. No much larger clone exists at a distance of one base, and base qualities are not known. In total, fewer than 750 healthy bone marrow donors made up the cohort. At the time of sampling, every cohort member was nominally healthy, though immune exposures that went unrecorded were likely present. The donor tested CMV seronegative, placing the donor among the 350 or so seronegative members of the cohort. A peripheral blood sample was collected from each donor, and TCR beta sequencing was performed on peripheral blood mononuclear cells. The Qiagen DNeasy Blood Extraction Kit was used to extract genomic DNA from the blood cell samples. Library method: the immunoSEQ multiplex PCR assay. For the multiplex PCR, a mixture combining 60 forward primers for TCR Vbeta segments and 13 reverse primers for TCR Jbeta segments was used. The CDR3 region of rearranged TCR beta genes was amplified from genomic DNA by a multiplex PCR assay. The amplified TCR beta libraries were sequenced on the Illumina HiSeq System as 87-base-pair reads. The source study handled its data this way. A later analysis counted around 72 million unique TCR beta chains across the approximately 700 repertoires, and 9 million to 14 million of these chains were shared by at least two donors. Raw reads were error-corrected and collapsed into unique sequences with a nearest-neighbor algorithm that merged closely related sequences to remove PCR and sequencing errors. Alignment of CDR3 sequences to IMGT reference sequences was used to assign V, D and J gene segments. Each retained sequence needed at least a six-nucleotide match to both a V gene segment and a J gene segment. Rearrangements were classified as productive when the CDR3 lacked stop codons and remained in frame with V and J, and all other rearrangements were classified as non-productive. Following IMGT convention, CDR3 was defined as the stretch from the second conserved V-encoded cysteine to the conserved J-encoded phenylalanine. The earlier analysis of about 570 of the donors excluded any sequence lacking an unambiguous match to a single V gene segment. In an earlier analysis of a few hundred of the donors, V segments were called functional above 56.7% productive rearrangements and were called segregating when the between-donor standard deviation exceeded 5%. A statistical classification framework was developed to diagnose cytomegalovirus status using the catalog of TCR beta chain sequences. V and J gene assignment, in a later analysis, came from comparing TCR nucleotide sequences with IMGT/GENE-DB human TR gene sequences. A later analysis assigned CDR3 sequences and most-parsimonious VDJ recombination scenarios with the TCRdist pipeline. A later analysis defined each TCR beta chain by its CDR3 amino acid sequence plus V-gene family, and excluded reads lacking a unique V-gene family. A later analysis removed several hundred highly shared, low-generation-probability nucleotide sequences to deal with suspected cross-contamination and a sequencing artifact. In a later analysis, a clonal expansion index for each public chain was calculated from normalized within-repertoire ranks of inferred template counts. A later analysis computed generation probabilities with a VDJ recombination model fitted to out-of-frame rearrangements, and checked the results against IGoR. A later analysis scored TCR-TCR, TCR-HLA and TCR-CMV co-occurrence with hypergeometric tests, applying a repertoire-size bias correction to TCR pairs. In a later analysis, false discovery rates were estimated by permuting HLA or CMV assignments 20 times. A later analysis grouped co-occurring TCRs with DBSCAN, adding TCRdist sequence similarity when clustering within HLA-allele-positive subsets. Repertoires with fewer than 30,000 or more than 120,000 public chains, plus five repertoires with anomalous nucleotide sharing, were excluded from co-occurrence clustering. Not all clones reach the TCRdb copy of this immuneACCESS table, which keeps in-frame sequences only. Checked studies attribute under half of the gap to unresolved V genes and leave the rest unexplained. V and J calls and clone size follow that table, whereas D and trimming were derived from the DNA. Within this sample are about 88,000 clones, with approximately 90% of them counted one time only. The ten largest clonotypes hold about 2.5% of the sample.

This specimen belongs to a study of cytomegalovirus exposure and HLA in healthy donors listed by TCRdb under 2017. As for the study more broadly: According to an earlier analysis of 450 to 650 of the donors, some 180 million T cells yielded 117 million unique TCR beta sequences and 276 Gb of sequence data. About five DR-DQ haplotypes were handled as single units for association and clustering, since linkage in the cohort was strong. Donor age, sex, ethnicity and CMV serostatus were compiled alongside the repertoire data. The study profiled the T cell repertoires of hundreds of subjects by immunosequencing and related them to cytomegalovirus serostatus. An early release covering roughly 580 HLA-typed donors comprised about 320 gigabases of sequencing data and some 79 million unique TCR sequences. Typing coverage varied by locus: roughly 620-630 donors for A, B, C, DRB1 and DQB1; approximately 520 for DQA1; 606 for DPA1; roughly 450 for DPB1. Among around 400 genotyped donors of the cohort, an average of around 240,000 unique TCR beta nucleotide sequences were sequenced per donor, roughly a sixth of them non-productive. Every discovery cohort repertoire had been produced on one sequencing platform. The study aimed to test whether signatures of past pathogen exposure could be identified by cataloging public T cell receptors. In an earlier analysis of over 550 of the donors, high-throughput TCR beta sequencing was used to judge whether each TCR beta V gene segment behaved as functional or pseudogenic. To predict cytomegalovirus infection status, the study brought together high-throughput TCR immunosequencing, statistical association of individual TCRs with disease status, and machine learning. Rather than using new phenotypic data, the later analysis identified candidate immune exposures from TCR beta sequences and from how often those sequences occurred across donors. HLA typing covered class I and class II loci at four-digit resolution. A later analysis re-analyzed previously published TCR beta repertoires from 660 or so donors and added high-resolution HLA genotyping to study TCR occurrence patterns. In a later genetic analysis, genome-wide SNP genotypes for about three fifths of the roughly 670 donors were used, and that subset was treated as a discovery cohort. A separate validation cohort of roughly 130 different subjects was used in addition to the roughly 640-subject first cohort. The genetic ancestry cluster associated with self-reported Caucasian donors included 81% of the roughly 380 genotyped donors.

V ends up 0 bases short and J 2 bases short, with an unmatched junction base count of 3. Measured from the cysteine to the phenylalanine, the CDR3 is 15 residues long. Kept here is only the CDR3 DNA, which spans 45 bases and is read in frame from base 1. CDR1 and CDR2 are drawn from the germline V gene: MGHDK, SYGVNS. Study-wide conclusions, independent of this receptor: An earlier analysis of around 500 of the donors showed that most TCR beta V segments appeared in productive rearrangements either about 87% or about 30% of the time, which broadly matched IMGT annotations. Immune exposure information for the cohort was limited to CMV serostatus. A cluster of highly shared sequence variants was judged likely to be a technical artifact of the sequencing pipeline. Most TCR sequences were observed very rarely across donors, whereas some public TCRs were present in many individuals. HLA typing was unavailable for some donors at each locus, so association tests used only the typed subset. Compared with equally common non-associated chains, HLA-associated TCR beta chains in a later analysis were more clonally expanded and had lower generation probabilities. At a false discovery rate of 0.05, a later analysis linked some 17,000 TCR beta sequences to specific HLA alleles. Sequencing depth was assumed to be roughly uniform across donors in the presence/absence analyses, though that assumption may not hold. Correlated functional status among segregating V segments might reflect linkage disequilibrium, but an unknown experimental factor could not be ruled out. The authors suggested that the approach could potentially be generalized to other disease states and immunological phenotypes. In both the original and validation cohorts, the classifier was reported to diagnose cytomegalovirus status with high specificity and sensitivity. A later genetic analysis associated a missense DCLRE1C variant with V-gene and J-gene trimming of TCR beta chains, and an independent cohort replicated the association. The study listed approximately 160 TCR beta chains as associated with cytomegalovirus. In vitro tests confirmed that three of the cytomegalovirus-associated TCR beta chains recognize cytomegalovirus antigens. When HLA alleles, especially DR and DQ, strongly co-occurred, attributing TCR associations to individual alleles was difficult. Several of the top co-occurrence clusters appeared to be linked to parvovirus B19, influenza, CMV and Epstein-Barr virus, according to a later analysis. Compared with the 666-donor mean, donors in an Asian-associated ancestry cluster had fewer N-insertions in productive TCRs, according to a later genetic analysis. The 87-base-pair reads could not distinguish some IMGT-functional V segments, including TRBV6-2 and TRBV6-3, so those segments were excluded. A later analysis found that most CMV-associated TCR beta chains appeared HLA-restricted, with HLA associations seemingly driven largely by CMV exposure. Only TCR beta chains were sequenced in this cohort, and the absence of alpha or paired-chain data limited detectable features. A further reported finding was that TCR beta sequences accurately predicted the HLA-A and HLA-B alleles for most subjects in the first cohort. Around 16 rarely observed V segments, including chromosome 9 orphons, were excluded from the earlier analysis of a few hundred of the donors because counts were too low. A later analysis found that TCR association rates varied across HLA loci, with DRB1 alleles showing the most associated TCRs and HLA-C alleles the fewest.

Sequenced: PBMCs. The source is a young man in good health and CMV-seronegative. Recombination linked TRBV25-1 to TRBJ1-1; 7 junctional bases match TRBD1. The DNA is TGTGCCAGCAGTGAATATTACAGGGGTAACACTGAAGCTTTCTTT. Translated, it reads CASSEYYRGNTEAFF.